The T cell receptor (beta chain) under discussion was sequenced for a study of shared clonotypes between healthy human individuals (dated by TCRdb to the early 2020s). Study-level background: A couple of women and three men aged 18 to 49 years were included in the cohort. To estimate repertoire size and how much clonotype sharing occurs between individuals, the study deeply sequenced the blood TCR repertoires of about five healthy adults. Leukapheresis yielded between about 0.94 and 9.5 billion PBMCs per donor. To increase sequencing depth and limit assay-specific biases, TCR repertoire library preparation and sequencing were carried out by different laboratories using diverse techniques. Per donor, three plates each were used for CD4 naive and CD4 memory, two for CD8 naive, and one for CD8 memory. Results the study describes overall, beyond this receptor: Sampling was limited to blood, and TCR repertoires in tissue likely differ from TCR repertoires in blood. Even with the large sequencing depth, rarefaction of the sorted-subset datasets indicated that sequencing was incomplete. About 5% of naive CD4, 3% to 4% of naive CD8, roughly 2.4% of memory CD4, and about 0.4% of memory CD8 clonotypes were shared across several donors. Based on pairwise subsampling, the degree of clonotype sharing among donors was expected to be affected by sequencing depth. Compared with non-shared clonotypes, clonotypes shared by all four sorted-subset donors had higher generation probabilities. Larger estimated clonotype richness was generally found for naive subsets than for memory subsets. The small number of donors limited the genetic and exposure-history diversity represented.

CD8 naive samples consisted of CD45RO-negative cells that were positively selected for CCR7, yielding a CD45RA+CCR7+ population without TemRA cells. The donors were healthy, HIV-negative adults who had no recently reported acute infections or vaccinations. All donors were Caucasian adults living in Nashville, Tennessee, USA. After blood collection by leukapheresis, PBMCs were isolated using Ficoll-Histopaque density gradient centrifugation and then cryopreserved in the vapor phase of liquid nitrogen. Purity and quantity of every magnetically sorted T cell population were checked by analytical flow cytometry. Genomic DNA was isolated from each sorted fraction and quantified by UV absorbance on a Nanodrop 2000c. TCR CDR3 regions were amplified from genomic DNA by multiplex PCR using the deep immunoSEQ assay. Extracted genomic DNA from each cell subset was spread evenly across all wells of several immunoSEQ 96-well plates, with each plate serving as a replicate. For sorted subsets, roughly 190 ng of genomic DNA, equivalent to some 30,000 T cell genomes, went into each replicate PCR. The purified libraries were quantified using a Qubit 3.0 fluorometer, sized with a Bioanalyzer 2100, and then quantified again using the KAPA Library Quantification kit. A separate single-read 150-cycle Illumina NextSeq 550 flow cell was used to sequence each immunoSEQ 96-well plate. In the source study's methods: Because the immunoSEQ output included only junctional sequences and no quality scores, the filtering could not be the same as the filtering used for full-length reads. Sequences were annotated with PyIR, a Python wrapper for IgBLAST v1.9, using IMGT germline references to assign V/J genes and CDR3. Any read was removed if the V/J assignment was weak (E-value above 1e-6), the CDR3 was missing, or the read contained stop codons, out-of-frame junctions, or ambiguous translated residues. V3J clonotypes were defined as sequences sharing an identical inferred V gene, J gene, and CDR3 amino acid sequence. To compute the percentage overlap between repertoires, the number of shared unique clonotypes was divided by the size of the smaller repertoire. Repertoire richness was assessed with RTK rarefaction, the Chao1 estimator, and Recon v2.1 estimates of unobserved clonotypes. For all TCRbeta clonotypes obtained by the gDNA method from a handful of donors, generation probabilities were computed with OLGA. Drawn from immuneACCESS, this table holds only the in-frame rearrangements with V and J called that TCRdb kept. Clones are partly lost; checked studies trace under half to an unresolved V gene and leave the rest unexplained. D and trimming were read from the DNA, whereas the V and J calls and clone size are those reported in that table. In all, the sample holds about 2 million clones, and approximately 94% of those were seen once. The top ten constitute 0.85% to 1.3% of the sample.

The CDR3 runs 15 amino acids, cysteine and phenylalanine included. The entry retains the CDR3 DNA only, 45 bases that are in frame from base 1. CDR1 is given as SGHRS and CDR2 as YFSETQ, both from the germline V gene. Trimming removed 3 bases from V and 3 bases from J; the gene matches leave 8 bases unexplained. This clone came up a few times. Its cognate antigen has yet to be identified. There are no base qualities to consult, and no much larger clone falls within one base. What was sequenced was naive CD8+ T cells sorted from blood. The cell subset or site label corresponds to: CD45RA+CCR7+. The TCR originated in a man aged 18 to 35 in good health. Rearrangement joined TRBV5-1 to TRBJ1-1, with 7 junctional bases fitting TRBD1. The CDR3 protein sequence reads: CASSSQGGMDTEAFF. The sequence in DNA is TGCGCCAGCAGCTCGCAAGGGGGCATGGACACTGAAGCTTTCTTT.